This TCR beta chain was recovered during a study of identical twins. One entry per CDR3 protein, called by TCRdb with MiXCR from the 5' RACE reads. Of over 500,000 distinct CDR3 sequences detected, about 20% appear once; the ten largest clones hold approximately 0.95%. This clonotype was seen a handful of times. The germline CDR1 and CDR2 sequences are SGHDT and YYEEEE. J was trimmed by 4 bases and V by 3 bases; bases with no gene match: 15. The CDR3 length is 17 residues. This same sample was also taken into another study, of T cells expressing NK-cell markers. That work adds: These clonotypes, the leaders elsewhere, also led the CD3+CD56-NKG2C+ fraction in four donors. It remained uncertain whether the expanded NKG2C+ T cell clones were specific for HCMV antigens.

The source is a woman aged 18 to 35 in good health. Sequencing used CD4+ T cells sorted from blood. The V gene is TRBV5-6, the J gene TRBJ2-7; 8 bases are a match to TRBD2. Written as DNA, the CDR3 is TGTGCCAGCAGCTCCCAAGGGAGCGGGGGACACCGTTACGAGCAGTACTTC. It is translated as CASSSQGSGGHRYEQYF.